These 13 T cell receptor beta chains were sequenced from one sample in a study of CD8+CD57+ T cells in acquired aplastic anemia. Previously, flow cytometry had revealed CD8+CD57+ cell expansion in the patients chosen for sequencing. The use of genomic DNA as template underpinned the TCR beta VDJ and CDR3 profiling. In TCRdb, the reads were re-called with MiXCR into one record per CDR3 protein. The sample carries 89,000 or so distinct CDR3 sequences, around two thirds recorded once. Sequenced material: sorted CD4+, CD8+, or CD8+CD57+ T cells (not recorded which) from PBMCs. The receptors here all came from a human donor with aplastic anemia.

This clonotype was seen only a few times. The V call is TRBV7-3, the J call TRBJ1-6, with 9 bases fitting TRBD1. Unmatched junction bases numbered 9, after V lost 5 bases and J lost 7 bases. CDR1 is SGHTA and CDR2 is FQGTGA in the germline V gene. The CDR3 contains 16 residues. In nucleotides, the CDR3 is TGTGCCAGCAGCCTATCCGGGACAGGGCGGAATTCACCCCTCCACTTT. This translates into CASSLSGTGRNSPLHF.

The chain employs TRBV10-3 and TRBJ1-6; TRBD1 might be the D (6 bases). CDR1 is ENHRY and CDR2 is SYGVKD in the germline V gene. The CDR3 loop spans 14 amino acids. V lost 5 bases to trimming and J lost 4 bases, with 9 bases between them. The CDR3 protein is CAISLDSYNSPLHF. The CDR3 nucleotides are TGTGCCATCAGTTTGGACAGTTATAATTCACCCCTCCACTTT.

The chain is built from TRBV24-1 and TRBJ2-3; 10 bases match TRBD1. The length of the CDR3 is 16 residues. Germline assignment: CDR1 KGHDR and CDR2 SFDVKD. V lost 3 bases and J lost 4; bases outside the gene matches: 6. The CDR3, as DNA: TGTGCCACCAGTGATCCGAGGACAGGGGGTCCAGATACGCAGTATTTT. Its translation: CATSDPRTGGPDTQYF.

Only a few counts were recorded for this clonotype. The chain carries TRBV29-1 and TRBJ2-7; TRBD1 might be the D (5 bases). The ends were cut back, 4 bases at V and 2 bases at J, with 9 bases in the middle. Germline lookup yields CDR1 SQVTM and CDR2 ANQGSEA. CDR3 length equals 12 residues. CDR3 loop: CSVVAGTYEQYF. CDR3 sequence (DNA): TGCAGCGTTGTGGCAGGGACCTACGAGCAGTACTTC.

CDR3 sequence (DNA): TGTGCCATCAGGGGGACACTGGACGTTAGTGGCTACACCTTC. This codes for CAIRGTLDVSGYTF. The rearrangement joins TRBV10-3 to TRBJ1-2; the D gene is possibly TRBD1 (6 bases). CDR1 is ENHRY and CDR2 is SYGVKD in the germline V gene. The CDR3 loop spans 14 amino acids. With 6 bases removed from V and 7 bases from J, the gap between germline ends came to 18 bases.

V is TRBV7-8 and J is TRBJ2-7; either TRBD1 or TRBD2 may fit D (5 bases each). Germline V gene lookup returns CDR1 SGHVS and CDR2 FQNEAQ. Trimming took 5 bases from V and 7 from J, leaving 12 bases between them. This CDR3 has 12 amino acids. The CDR3 DNA follows: TGTGCCAGCAGCCACGGGACGGATGAGCAGTACTTC. This translates into CASSHGTDEQYF.

V usage is TRBV2 and J usage is TRBJ2-7; 9 nucleotides agree with TRBD1. The V gene's germline CDR1 is SNHLY and CDR2 FYNNEI. CDR3 size: 13 residues. V trimming: 6 bases; J trimming: 0 bases; junction bases outside the gene matches: 0. CDR3 residues: CASRGQGSYEQYF. The DNA for the CDR3 is TGTGCCAGCAGGGGACAGGGCTCCTACGAGCAGTACTTC.

In its sample, this clonotype was seen a few times. The gene calls are TRBV24-1 and TRBJ2-1, with a weak D call TRBD1 (6 bases). The CDR3 length is 17 residues. Germline V gene lookup returns CDR1 KGHDR and CDR2 SFDVKD. The V end was cut by 6 bases, the J end by 9 bases, with 26 bases between. The CDR3 sequence is CATSTLISRGEQAEQFF. The CDR3 bases are TGTGCCACCAGTACACTGATCTCCAGGGGTGAGCAAGCTGAGCAGTTCTTC.

This clonotype is a singleton in its sample. The chain links TRBV25-1 to TRBJ1-2; TRBD1 is a possible D gene (6 bases). From germline, CDR1 is MGHDK and CDR2 SYGVNS. V lost 4 bases, J lost 0 bases, and 21 bases lay in between. This CDR3 is 18 amino acids long. The CDR3 sequence is CASSGLQGDGISNYGYTF. The DNA of the CDR3 is TGTGCCAGCAGTGGCTTACAGGGAGACGGGATCTCTAACTATGGCTACACCTTC.

The gene calls are TRBV2 and TRBJ1-2, with D perhaps matching TRBD1 (5 bases). V lost 4 bases and J lost 0, with 15 bases in between. The CDR3 spans 16 residues. Germline CDR1 is SNHLY and CDR2 is FYNNEI. CDR3 in DNA: TGTGCCAGCAGTGGAACCCACGTGGGGCCTAACTATGGCTACACCTTC. Translation gives CASSGTHVGPNYGYTF.

The gene calls are TRBV2 and TRBJ2-7, with D perhaps TRBD1 or TRBD2 (5 bases each). Trimming took off 1 base at V and 1 base at J, with 11 bases between the two ends. Germline V gives CDR1 SNHLY, CDR2 FYNNEI. The CDR3 has 15 residues. The CDR3 reads CASSEGDSGSYEQYF. The CDR3 coding sequence is TGTGCCAGCAGTGAAGGTGACAGCGGTTCCTACGAGCAGTACTTC.

Comment on this clonotype: An end of the junction does not agree with germline; a read error may underlie this. The chain uses TRBV7-7 and TRBJ2-1; D is perhaps TRBD1 or TRBD2 (5 bases each). There are 13 residues in the CDR3. CDR1 is SSHAT and CDR2 is FNYEAQ in the germline V gene (reference sequence). The CDR3 region has the DNA TGTGCTAGCAGCCGGGGCCCGAACAATGAGCAGTTCTTC. It codes for CASSRGPNNEQFF.

The V call is TRBV7-9, the J call TRBJ2-7, with D perhaps matching TRBD1 (5 bases). CDR1 is SEHNR and CDR2 is FQNEAQ in the germline V gene (reference sequence). V was shortened by 3 bases and J by 5 bases, with 11 bases between the two germline ends. The length of the CDR3 is 13 residues. CDR3 region: CASSFQGGDEQYF. In DNA, the CDR3 is TGTGCCAGCAGCTTCCAGGGTGGCGACGAGCAGTACTTC.